This T cell receptor beta chain was observed in a study of cytomegalovirus exposure and HLA in healthy donors. As for the study in general: Out of about 410 genotyped donors, about 80% belonged to the Caucasian-associated ancestry cluster. Overall study results and limits: There were reportedly fewer N-insertions in an Asian-associated ancestry cluster than the approximately 670-donor mean, in a later analysis. The likely origin of a cluster of highly shared sequence variants was a sequencing artifact.

A multiplex PCR was run with 60 Vbeta primers and 13 Jbeta primers. Measured with immunoSEQ multiplex PCR; TCRdb has only the in-frame clones, and not every one. The top ten clones hold 4.5% to 5.5% of a sample with fewer than 65,000 clones, roughly two thirds of them seen once. On this clone itself: Its matching antigen is unknown.

CDR3 length: 16 amino acids. Germline V gene data show CDR1 as GTSNPN and CDR2 as SVGIG (reference sequence). J was trimmed by 0 bases and V by 4 bases; bases with no gene match: 11. Sample: PBMCs. The chain combines TRBV30 with TRBJ1-1; TRBD1 aligns across 7 bases. The receptor's source is a man aged 45 to 65 in good health and CMV-seronegative. CDR3 loop: CAWTPRLQGLNTEAFF. The CDR3 nucleotides are TGTGCCTGGACTCCGCGTCTACAGGGGTTGAACACTGAAGCTTTCTTT.